The sequence of this T cell receptor (beta chain) was determined in a study of regulatory T cells in long-lasting Graves disease. Study in general: Antithyroid drug intake by newly diagnosed Graves' patients had lasted under 3 months.

This clonotype was picked up many times. Germline V gene sequence: CDR1 ENHRY, CDR2 SYGVKD. The J segment lost 9 bases and the V segment lost 7 bases, leaving 12 bases of the junction unmatched. The CDR3 consists of 14 residues. Assembly of TCR beta libraries relied on iRepertoire HTBI primers together with Arm-PCR of CDR3 regions. Using its own MiXCR run on the multiplex PCR reads, TCRdb lists one record per CDR3 protein. This sample has 200,000 to 250,000 distinct CDR3 sequences, with around 20% found just once. Time point reported: newly diagnosed GD, antithyroid drugs for less than 3 months. The TCR library was made from RNA extracted from PBMCs. As a group, patients came from one endocrinology department in Xi'an, China.

The V and J genes are TRBV10-3 and TRBJ2-1; 7 bases map to TRBD2. This specimen was peripheral blood mononuclear cells (PBMCs), taken at new diagnosis, from a patient treated with antithyroid drugs. This receptor was taken from a female donor with Graves disease. The CDR3 loop is CAINREALFGEQFF. The CDR3 DNA follows: TGTGCCATCAACCGGGAGGCCTTATTCGGTGAGCAGTTCTTC.